The 30 T cell receptor beta chains given below trace back to one sample, sequenced in a study of T-cell reconstitution after alpha-beta-depleted transplantation in children. A TCRbeta library incorporating unique molecular identifiers was prepared. MiXCR, applied by TCRdb to the PCR reads, yields one record per CDR3 protein. The sample gives more than 550,000 distinct CDR3 sequences, roughly a tenth of which show up once; 4% to 5% is in the top ten. This specimen was PBMCs from the stem cell graft donor, taken from the stem cell graft. These receptors all stem from a human donor who donated a stem cell graft to a child with acute myeloid leukemia.

A few counts support this clonotype. The chain recombines TRBV12-3 or TRBV12-4 with TRBJ1-6; D uncertain. Trimming took 4 bases from V and 7 from J, leaving 17 bases between them. CDR3 length: 16 amino acids. The CDR3: CASSSAPVSGNSPLHF. The CDR3 DNA sequence: TGTGCCAGCAGTTCGGCCCCAGTCTCAGGCAATTCACCCCTCCACTTT.

This clonotype was recorded at least ten times. The chain employs TRBV25-1 and TRBJ1-2; D gene uncertain. The CDR3 covers 14 residues. Germline lookup yields CDR1 MGHDK and CDR2 SYGVNS. The germline V and J ends were trimmed by 4 bases and 2 bases, with 11 bases remaining between them. The CDR3 sequence is CASSVDGANYGYTF. The CDR3 DNA follows: TGTGCCAGCAGTGTCGACGGAGCGAACTATGGCTACACCTTC.

This clonotype was observed many times. The V gene is TRBV29-1, the J gene TRBJ2-1; D is undetermined. Germline CDR1 SQVTM, CDR2 ANQGSEA. Trimming cost V 0 bases and J 8 bases, with 14 bases left between them. The CDR3 runs to 14 residues. CDR3 loop: CSVEEGSGLDEQFF. The CDR3 DNA sequence: TGCAGCGTTGAAGAAGGTAGTGGGTTGGATGAGCAGTTCTTC.

J is TRBJ2-1 and V is TRBV4-3, with TRBD2 as a possible D gene (6 bases). The V gene lost 1 base and the J gene lost 0 bases, with 13 bases spanning the gap. CDR1 LGHNA and CDR2 YSLEER come from the germline V gene. This CDR3 region has 17 residues. CDR3: CASSQGPRGSSYNEQFF. Here the CDR3 DNA reads TGCGCCAGCAGCCAAGGGCCCCGGGGGAGCTCCTACAATGAGCAGTTCTTC.

This clonotype was seen ten or more times. This sequence joins TRBV6-1 and TRBJ1-2; D remains ambiguous. Germline CDR1 and CDR2: MNHNS and SASEGT. Trimming removed 3 bases at V and 4 bases at J, with 6 bases between. The CDR3 runs 12 residues. CDR3 sequence: CASSDRSYGYTF. Written as DNA, the CDR3 is TGTGCCAGCAGTGACAGGAGCTATGGCTACACCTTC.

The V gene is TRBV5-1, the J gene TRBJ2-5, with 7 nucleotides matching TRBD1. The germline V gene encodes CDR1 SGHRS and CDR2 YFSETQ. The CDR3 consists of 16 residues. Trimming at V came to 2 bases and at J to 1 base, leaving 8 bases not matched to a gene. CDR3 loop: CASSFPSGTAQETQYF. CDR3 nucleotide sequence: TGCGCCAGCAGCTTTCCTTCCGGGACAGCCCAAGAGACCCAGTACTTC.

The CDR3 coding sequence is TGCAGCGTTGGGGGGGTTGATAAGAGCTCCTACAATGAGCAGTTCTTC. The encoded protein is CSVGGVDKSSYNEQFF. The chain is built from TRBV29-1 and TRBJ2-1; a possible D gene is TRBD2 (6 bases). CDR3 length equals 16 residues. V lost 4 bases and J 0 bases, leaving 16 bases between the germline ends. Per germline, CDR1 SQVTM and CDR2 ANQGSEA.

This chain uses TRBV2 with TRBJ2-2; a possible D gene is TRBD1 (5 bases). Germline V gene data show CDR1 as SNHLY and CDR2 as FYNNEI. CDR3 length: 14 residues. With 10 bases removed from V and 1 base from J, the gap between germline ends came to 13 bases. CDR3 DNA: TGTGCCACCTCAGACAGAAGGAACACCGGGGAGCTGTTTTTT. Translating gives CATSDRRNTGELFF.

This clonotype was counted at least ten times. V is TRBV7-9 and J is TRBJ1-1; TRBD1 matches at 7 bases. V lost 1 base to trimming and J lost 6 bases; unmatched junction nucleotides: 8. This CDR3 is 15 amino acids long. Germline lookup yields CDR1 SEHNR and CDR2 FQNEAQ (reference sequence). This CDR3 reads CASSLGDREAPEAFF. In DNA, the CDR3 is TGTGCCAGCAGCTTAGGCGACAGGGAAGCCCCTGAAGCTTTCTTT.

The chain is built from TRBV5-1 and TRBJ1-5, with D unclear. CDR1 and CDR2 from the germline V gene are SGHRS and YFSETQ. With 4 bases removed from V and 2 bases from J, the gap between germline ends came to 10 bases. The CDR3 covers 14 residues. Written as DNA, the CDR3 is TGCGCCAGCAGCCCTGACGGAGGCAATCAGCCCCAGCATTTT. This sequence encodes CASSPDGGNQPQHF.

This clonotype was recorded many times. The chain couples TRBV11-2 to TRBJ2-2, with 9 bases aligning to TRBD1. V shed 2 bases, J shed 1 base, and the junction held 11 bases outside the gene matches. There are 19 residues in the CDR3. In germline, CDR1 is SGHAT, CDR2 FQNNGV. CDR3: CASSLRTGGFSVNTGELFF. As DNA, the CDR3 is TGTGCCAGCAGCTTAAGAACAGGGGGCTTTTCCGTGAACACCGGGGAGCTGTTTTTT.

The gene calls are TRBV30 and TRBJ2-7, with D maybe TRBD1 (6 bases). CDR3 length: 11 amino acids. The germline V gene encodes CDR1 GTSNPN and CDR2 SVGIG (reference sequence). Trimming cost V 2 bases and J 12 bases, with 14 bases left between them. The CDR3 DNA reads TGTGCCTGGAGTTTCACAGGGATGATGTACTTC. This encodes CAWSFTGMMYF.

This clonotype has a handful of counts. The rearrangement uses TRBV20-1 and TRBJ2-4; 8 positions match TRBD1. J gave up 9 bases and V 4 bases, and 14 bases lay outside the gene matches. Per germline, CDR1 DFQATT and CDR2 SNEGSKA (reference sequence). The CDR3 is 15 amino acids. This chain's CDR3 is CSATGDRTTRGIQYF. Written as DNA, the CDR3 is TGCAGTGCTACCGGGGACAGGACGACCCGGGGCATTCAGTACTTC.

J is TRBJ2-7 and V is TRBV7-2; 8 positions match TRBD2. Germline V gene sequence: CDR1 SGHTA, CDR2 FQGNSA. The V segment lost 5 bases and the J segment 2 bases; nucleotides outside the gene matches: 8. The CDR3 runs to 15 residues. The CDR3 region has the DNA TGTGCCAGCAGCGAGGTCCTAGCGGGCCCCTACGAGCAGTACTTC. Its translation is CASSEVLAGPYEQYF.

The V call is TRBV29-1, the J call TRBJ2-3; D uncertain. The CDR3 has 13 residues. Trimming removed 5 bases at V and 2 bases at J, with 11 bases between. Germline CDR1 is SQVTM and CDR2 is ANQGSEA. CDR3 coding DNA: TGCAGCGTTTCTCCCAAGTACACAGATACGCAGTATTTT. Translated, it gives CSVSPKYTDTQYF.

The chain combines TRBV7-8 with TRBJ2-7; 14 nucleotides align to TRBD2. Germline lookup yields CDR1 SGHVS and CDR2 FQNEAQ. J was trimmed by 8 bases and V by 5 bases; bases with no gene match: 5. The CDR3 is made up of 14 amino acids. The CDR3 bases are TGTGCCAGCAGCCAAGGACTAGCGGGAGGCAAGCAGTACTTC. It yields the protein CASSQGLAGGKQYF.

This clonotype came up a few times. The V gene is TRBV5-1, the J gene TRBJ2-1, with D perhaps TRBD2 (5 bases). Germline CDR1 and CDR2: SGHRS and YFSETQ. The V gene lost 6 bases and the J gene lost 6 bases, with 13 bases spanning the gap. The CDR3 sequence is 13 residues long. CDR3 sequence (DNA): TGCGCCAGCAAGGATAGCGAACGCAATGAGCAGTTCTTC. It is translated as CASKDSERNEQFF.

This clonotype was seen many times. This chain uses TRBV29-1 with TRBJ2-1, with 7 bases fitting TRBD1. The CDR3 length is 12 residues. CDR1 is SQVTM, CDR2 ANQGSEA, per germline. Trimming at V came to 7 bases and at J to 12 bases, leaving 12 bases not matched to a gene. CDR3 sequence reads: CSALGQPGRQFF. Here the CDR3 DNA reads TGCAGCGCCTTGGGACAGCCAGGACGGCAGTTCTTC.

This clonotype was observed many times. The rearrangement links TRBV30 to TRBJ2-3; weak D call: TRBD1 (6 bases). Germline CDR1 GTSNPN, CDR2 SVGIG (reference sequence). V shed 5 bases and J shed 2 bases, with 17 bases lying between them. CDR3 length equals 15 residues. In DNA form, the CDR3 reads TGTGCCTGGTTCGGAACTAGGGGGTACACAGATACGCAGTATTTT. Protein product: CAWFGTRGYTDTQYF.

The genes are TRBV20-1 and TRBJ1-2, with TRBD1 matching 9 bases. V gave up 8 bases and J gave up 8 bases; unmatched junction bases: 6. Germline V lookup: CDR1 DFQATT, CDR2 SNEGSKA (reference sequence). The CDR3 loop spans 11 amino acids. CDR3 DNA: TGCAGTTCAACAGGGGGCGCGGGCTACACCTTC. Translation: CSSTGGAGYTF.

This chain connects TRBV6-1 to TRBJ2-5, with 7 bases fitting TRBD2. After removal of 7 bases from V and 5 bases from J, the junction contained 10 bases not matched to a gene. The germline CDR1 and CDR2 sequences are MNHNS and SASEGT. This CDR3 contains 14 residues. The CDR3, as DNA: TGTGCCAGCACCTGGGGGAGGGGTTCGGAGACCCAGTACTTC. Amino acids: CASTWGRGSETQYF.

This clonotype appeared a few times. J is TRBJ2-7 and V is TRBV20-1, with D tentatively TRBD2 (5 bases). In germline, CDR1 is DFQATT, CDR2 SNEGSKA (reference sequence). The CDR3 runs 14 residues. V was shortened by 0 bases and J by 6 bases, with 15 bases between the two germline ends. The CDR3 nucleotides read TGCAGTGCTAGAGATAGCCAGCGGAGGACCGAGCAGTACTTC. It encodes CSARDSQRRTEQYF.

This clonotype was detected only a few times. This rearrangement joins TRBV4-2 to TRBJ1-2; tentatively, D is TRBD1 (5 bases). The CDR3 runs to 15 residues. Germline values: CDR1 LGHNA, CDR2 YNFKEQ. V was cut by 4 bases and J by 4 bases, with 16 bases left in between. The CDR3 protein is CASSPRDSRSYGYTF. As DNA, the CDR3 is TGTGCCAGCAGCCCGCGGGACTCAAGGAGCTATGGCTACACCTTC.

The V call is TRBV6-5, the J call TRBJ1-6; D is possibly TRBD1 (5 bases). CDR3 size: 15 residues. V was shortened by 0 bases and J by 8 bases, with 11 bases between the two germline ends. Germline values: CDR1 MNHEY, CDR2 SVGAGI. DNA for the CDR3: TGTGCCAGCAGTTACTCGTCAGGGTCCTATTCACCCCTCCACTTT. Translated, it gives CASSYSSGSYSPLHF.

The J gene is TRBJ2-1, the V gene TRBV3-1; possible D gene TRBD2, 6 bases. V lost 2 bases and J lost 5, with 22 bases in between. CDR1 is LGHDT, CDR2 YNNKEL, per germline (reference sequence). The CDR3 is 18 amino acids. The chain's CDR3 is CASSQNTFSGSRDNEQFF. Here the CDR3 DNA reads TGTGCCAGCAGCCAAAATACTTTCAGCGGGTCAAGGGACAATGAGCAGTTCTTC.

This clonotype came up a few times. The V gene is TRBV10-3, the J gene TRBJ2-3; 8 nucleotides align to TRBD2. CDR1 and CDR2 (germline): ENHRY, SYGVKD. CDR3 length equals 13 residues. V trimming: 6 bases; J trimming: 4 bases; junction bases outside the gene matches: 3. The CDR3 region has the DNA TGTGCCATCAGGAGCGGGAGCGCAGATACGCAGTATTTT. It is translated as CAIRSGSADTQYF.

The chain uses TRBV29-1 and TRBJ2-3; 12 bases agree with TRBD2. V lost 7 bases to trimming and J lost 4 bases; unmatched junction nucleotides: 3. Germline CDR1 and CDR2: SQVTM and ANQGSEA. This CDR3 contains 13 residues. The CDR3 protein is CSAGLAGPDTQYF. The CDR3 nucleotides read TGCAGCGCTGGACTAGCGGGGCCAGATACGCAGTATTTT.

J is TRBJ2-4 and V is TRBV20-1; 10 positions agree with TRBD2. V dropped 0 bases and J dropped 1; count of bases not matched to a gene: 3. In germline, CDR1 is DFQATT, CDR2 SNEGSKA (reference sequence). This CDR3 has 16 amino acids. Written as DNA, the CDR3 is TGCAGTGCTAGAGATGATAGCGGGAGGGCCAAAAACATTCAGTACTTC. As protein: CSARDDSGRAKNIQYF.

Many counts were recorded for this clonotype. The V call is TRBV12-3 or TRBV12-4, the J call TRBJ2-1; tentative D call: TRBD2 (5 bases). The CDR3 totals 15 residues. V was trimmed by 3 bases and J by 4 bases, leaving 13 bases between them. The CDR3 loop is CASSLRLANYNEQFF. The CDR3 DNA follows: TGTGCCAGCAGTTTGCGGCTAGCTAATTACAATGAGCAGTTCTTC.

J is TRBJ2-5 and V is TRBV9, with 11 bases aligning to TRBD1. V gave up 2 bases and J gave up 6 bases; unmatched junction bases: 6. The CDR3 is made up of 15 amino acids. Looked up from germline, CDR1 is SGDLS and CDR2 is YYNGEE. CDR3 sequence reads: CASSVSGTGGQTQYF. CDR3 in DNA: TGTGCCAGCAGCGTTTCCGGGACAGGGGGACAGACCCAGTACTTC.